This T cell receptor beta chain was sequenced for a study of T cells in Graves' hyperthyroidism and ophthalmopathy. Study results and limitations: The model forecast ophthalmopathy, anticipating it by a median approximately 6.2 months before onset. Blood samples included most of the expanded thyroid clonotypes exceeding 0.001.

RNA transcripts gave rise to amplified TCR beta CDR3 regions. When the TCR CDR3 underwent first-round RT-PCR, the HTBI primer set was used. TCRdb fed the multiplex PCR reads into MiXCR, producing one record per CDR3 protein. In the table there are roughly 360,000 distinct CDR3 sequences, roughly 14% of which are singletons. Germline V gene data show CDR1 as SGHRS and CDR2 as YFSETQ. V was cut by 1 base and J by 12 bases, with 11 bases left in between. The CDR3 spans 13 residues. The table lists this clonotype with many counts. Its antigen is still unknown. The source of this sequence is a man aged 30-40 years with Graves' hyperthyroidism that later progressed to Graves' ophthalmopathy. The chain carries TRBV5-1 and TRBJ1-6; maybe TRBD1 (5 bases). Source material: blood. The CDR3 DNA is TGCGCCAGCAGCTTGCGGGACGGACTACCCCTCCACTTT. Its protein is CASSLRDGLPLHF.